Listed here are 5 T cell receptor beta chains from one sample, sequenced in a study of T-cell reconstitution after alpha-beta-depleted transplantation in children. Construction of the TCRbeta library involved unique molecular identifiers. TCRdb fed the PCR reads into MiXCR, producing one record per CDR3 protein. The data contain 250,000 to 400,000 distinct CDR3 sequences, around 25% of them seen just once; the ten biggest clones take up approximately 11%. Material: PBMCs, mostly from graft donor cells, obtained 180 days after TCRalphabeta/CD19-depleted stem cell transplant. The receptors come from a male patient younger than 18 who had a stem cell transplant for acute lymphoblastic leukemia, so the T cells may come from the graft donor.

V gene TRBV2 combines with J gene TRBJ2-3; unclear D gene. Trimming cost V 11 bases and J 3 bases, with 9 bases left between them. The germline V gene encodes CDR1 SNHLY and CDR2 FYNNEI. The CDR3 contains 11 residues. The CDR3 sequence: CAQHQTDTQYF. The CDR3 DNA reads TGTGCCCAGCACCAGACAGATACGCAGTATTTT.

This clonotype was found a few times. The chain combines TRBV9 with TRBJ1-1; D might be TRBD1 (5 bases). The length of the CDR3 is 14 residues. CDR1 and CDR2 from the germline V gene are SGDLS and YYNGEE. V lost 3 bases and J lost 1, with 10 bases in between. The CDR3 loop is CASSGGPKNTEAFF. The CDR3 DNA reads TGTGCCAGCAGCGGGGGACCGAAGAACACTGAAGCTTTCTTT. Full variable domain (outside the CDR3, taken from reference TRBV9 and TRBJ1-1): DSGVTQTPKHLITATGQRVTLRCSPRSGDLSVYWYQQSLDQGLQFLIQYYNGEERAKGNILERFSAQQFPDLHSELNLSSLELGDSALYFCASSGGPKNTEAFFGQGTRLTVV.

This clonotype was observed a handful of times. The CDR3 sequence: CASSGQGHAYNEQFF. CDR3 DNA: TGTGCCAGCAGTGGACAGGGCCATGCCTACAATGAGCAGTTCTTC. The J gene is TRBJ2-1, the V gene TRBV6-4; 7 bases are shared with TRBD1. Germline V gene data show CDR1 as MRHNA and CDR2 as SNTAGT. Trimming took 4 bases from V and 2 from J; bases not matched to a gene: 5. The CDR3 contains 15 residues.

The chain recombines TRBV27 with TRBJ2-5, with TRBD1 matching 7 bases. The CDR3 has 14 residues. Unmatched junction bases numbered 1, after V lost 2 bases and J lost 1 base. Germline V gene lookup returns CDR1 MNHEY and CDR2 SMNVEV (reference sequence). Written as DNA, the CDR3 is TGTGCCAGCAGTTTAGGGGACAGCCAAGAGACCCAGTACTTC. Protein product: CASSLGDSQETQYF.

This clonotype was seen a single time. The chain recombines TRBV20-1 with TRBJ2-3, with TRBD2 matching 7 bases. CDR1 is DFQATT and CDR2 is SNEGSKA in the germline V gene (reference sequence). V trimming: 2 bases; J trimming: 4 bases; junction bases outside the gene matches: 6. The CDR3 extends over 14 amino acids. As DNA, the CDR3 is TGCAGTGCTAGAAGGACTAGAGGGGCAGATACGCAGTATTTT. It specifies CSARRTRGADTQYF.